These 14 T cell receptor beta chains were all obtained from the same sample, sequenced in a study of T-cell reconstitution after alpha-beta-depleted transplantation in children. During its preparation, the TCRbeta library received unique molecular identifiers. TCRdb processed the PCR reads anew with MiXCR; each CDR3 protein has one entry. Among around 370,000 distinct CDR3 sequences listed, about a sixth were seen once. Here the sequenced sample was PBMCs, mostly from graft donor cells, taken 360 days after TCRalphabeta/CD19-depleted stem cell transplant. All receptors derive from a male patient between 2 and 9 years old who had a stem cell transplant for acute lymphoblastic leukemia, so the T cells may come from the graft donor.

This chain connects TRBV4-2 to TRBJ2-7, with D maybe TRBD2 (5 bases). Trimming cost V 3 bases and J 6 bases, with 9 bases left between them. The germline V gene encodes CDR1 LGHNA and CDR2 YNFKEQ. The CDR3 has 12 residues. This chain's CDR3 is CASSQTSGEQYF. The CDR3 DNA reads as TGTGCCAGCAGCCAGACCAGCGGCGAGCAGTACTTC.

This clonotype was observed a few times. The chain recombines TRBV4-1 with TRBJ2-3; D is unresolved. Trimming took off 1 base at V and 4 bases at J, with 9 bases between the two ends. The CDR3 has 14 residues. Germline V gives CDR1 MGHRA, CDR2 YSYEKL. In DNA form, the CDR3 reads TGCGCCAGCAGCCAAGGTGAAGTACCAGATACGCAGTATTTT. Residues: CASSQGEVPDTQYF.

This clonotype was counted only a few times. This sequence joins TRBV9 and TRBJ2-3; D ambiguous. V lost 7 bases and J 3 bases, leaving 12 bases between the germline ends. Germline V gene lookup returns CDR1 SGDLS and CDR2 YYNGEE. This CDR3 is built from 13 residues. The CDR3 DNA reads TGTGCCAGCGGCCCGATGGGGACAGATACGCAGTATTTT. Its protein product is CASGPMGTDTQYF.

The chain employs TRBV12-3 or TRBV12-4 and TRBJ2-1; unclear D gene. V shed 8 bases and J shed 0 bases, with 14 bases lying between them. The CDR3 consists of 15 residues. Here the CDR3 DNA reads TGTGCCAGCTTCCGTCAGTTGAGCTCCTACAATGAGCAGTTCTTC. Its translation: CASFRQLSSYNEQFF.

This clonotype was seen a handful of times. The rearrangement links TRBV5-8 to TRBJ1-2; D not resolved. V lost 4 bases and J 8 bases, leaving 12 bases between the germline ends. CDR1 and CDR2 from the germline V gene are SGHTS and YDEGEE. CDR3 length equals 12 residues. The DNA for the CDR3 is TGTGCCAGCAGCGCGCACCTGATGGGCTACACCTTC. Its translation: CASSAHLMGYTF.

The V gene is TRBV6-5, the J gene TRBJ2-4; D possibly corresponds to TRBD2 (5 bases). The germline CDR1 and CDR2 sequences are MNHEY and SVGAGI. With 4 bases removed from V and 3 bases from J, the gap between germline ends came to 13 bases. The CDR3 has 15 residues. CDR3 sequence reads: CASSSVGGFKNIQYF. For the CDR3, the DNA is TGTGCCAGCAGTTCGGTTGGCGGGTTCAAAAACATTCAGTACTTC.

Only a few counts were recorded for this clonotype. The J gene is TRBJ2-5, the V gene TRBV9; D may be TRBD1 (5 bases). CDR1 is SGDLS and CDR2 is YYNGEE in the germline V gene. The CDR3 is 15 amino acids. The V and J ends lost 0 bases and 1 base respectively, with 10 bases between them. CDR3 bases: TGTGCCAGCAGCGTAGAGGGGATATCCCAAGAGACCCAGTACTTC. This translates into CASSVEGISQETQYF.

This chain connects TRBV15 to TRBJ2-1, with D perhaps assigned TRBD1 or TRBD2 (5 bases each). Per the germline V gene, CDR1 is LNHNV and CDR2 is YYDKDF (reference sequence). The CDR3 extends over 18 amino acids. Trimming took 1 base from V and 0 from J, leaving 16 bases between them. CDR3 nucleotide sequence: TGTGCCACCAGCAGAGGAAGGGACCAACTCCTCTCCTACAATGAGCAGTTCTTC. It translates to CATSRGRDQLLSYNEQFF. Variable domain in full (rest from reference TRBV15 and TRBJ2-1): DAMVIQNPRYQVTQFGKPVTLSCSQTLNHNVMYWYQQKSSQAPKLLFHYYDKDFNNEADTPDNFQSRRPNTSFCFLDIRSPGLGDTAMYLCATSRGRDQLLSYNEQFFGPGTRLTVL.

In DNA, the CDR3 is TGCGCCAGCAGTTCGGGTTTGGACAGGGGGACCTACGAGCAGTACTTC. Translating gives CASSSGLDRGTYEQYF. The chain joins TRBV5-1 to TRBJ2-7, with 10 bases aligning to TRBD1. V lost 5 bases, J lost 2 bases, and 10 bases stayed unmatched. CDR1 is SGHRS, CDR2 YFSETQ, per germline. This CDR3 has 16 residues.

The rearrangement joins TRBV7-6 to TRBJ2-7, with TRBD1 as a possible D gene (6 bases). The CDR3 consists of 16 residues. V was trimmed by 0 bases and J by 0 bases, leaving 12 bases between them. Germline V gene lookup returns CDR1 SGHVS and CDR2 FNYEAQ. CDR3: CASSLAPTGHSYEQYF. CDR3 in DNA: TGTGCCAGCAGCTTAGCCCCGACAGGCCACTCCTACGAGCAGTACTTC.

The J gene is TRBJ2-2, the V gene TRBV5-1, with TRBD2 as a possible D gene (6 bases). The V and J ends lost 1 base and 6 bases respectively, with 7 bases between them. This CDR3 spans 13 amino acids. Germline assignment: CDR1 SGHRS and CDR2 YFSETQ. Written as DNA, the CDR3 is TGCGCCAGCAGCTTGTGGGGGGCCGGGGAGCTGTTTTTT. It encodes CASSLWGAGELFF. The whole variable domain, remainder taken from reference TRBV5-1 and TRBJ2-2, is KAGVTQTPRYLIKTRGQQVTLSCSPISGHRSVSWYQQTPGQGLQFLFEYFSETQRNKGNFPGRFSGRQFSNSRSEMNVSTLELGDSALYLCASSLWGAGELFFGEGSRLTVL.

The CDR3 sequence: CSVVRATEAFF. CDR3 DNA sequence: TGCAGCGTTGTCCGAGCGACTGAAGCTTTCTTT. V is TRBV29-1 and J is TRBJ1-1, with unresolved D. CDR3 length: 11 amino acids. Germline CDR1 and CDR2: SQVTM and ANQGSEA. V dropped 4 bases and J dropped 5 bases, with 8 bases sitting between them.

This clonotype was observed a handful of times. CDR3 sequence (DNA): TGCGCCAGCAGCCAAGATAGGATGGGATTAACTAGCACAGATACGCAGTATTTT. Residues: CASSQDRMGLTSTDTQYF. The chain uses TRBV4-3 and TRBJ2-3, with D unclear. Germline V gene lookup returns CDR1 LGHNA and CDR2 YSLEER. The length of the CDR3 is 18 residues. With 0 bases removed from V and 0 bases from J, the gap between germline ends came to 16 bases.

This chain links TRBV6-1 with TRBJ1-6; D not resolved. The CDR3 consists of 17 residues. Germline V gene data show CDR1 as MNHNS and CDR2 as SASEGT. V was clipped by 5 bases and J by 2 bases, with 16 bases between them. The CDR3 DNA sequence: TGTGCCAGCAGTCGCTCTGGCGGGCGCGCCTATAATTCACCCCTCCACTTT. It specifies CASSRSGGRAYNSPLHF.